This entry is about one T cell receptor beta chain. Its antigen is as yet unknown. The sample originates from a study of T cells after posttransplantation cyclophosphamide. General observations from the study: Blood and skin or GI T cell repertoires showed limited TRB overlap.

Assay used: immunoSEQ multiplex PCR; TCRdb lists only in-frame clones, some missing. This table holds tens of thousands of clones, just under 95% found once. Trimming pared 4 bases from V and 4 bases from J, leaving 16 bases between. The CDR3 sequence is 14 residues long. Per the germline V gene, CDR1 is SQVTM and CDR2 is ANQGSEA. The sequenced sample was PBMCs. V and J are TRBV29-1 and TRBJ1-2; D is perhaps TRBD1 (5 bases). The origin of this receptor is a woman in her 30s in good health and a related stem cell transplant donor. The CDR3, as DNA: TGCAGCGTTGTATCGGGGGAAGAAATCTATGGCTACACCTTC. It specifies CSVVSGEEIYGYTF.